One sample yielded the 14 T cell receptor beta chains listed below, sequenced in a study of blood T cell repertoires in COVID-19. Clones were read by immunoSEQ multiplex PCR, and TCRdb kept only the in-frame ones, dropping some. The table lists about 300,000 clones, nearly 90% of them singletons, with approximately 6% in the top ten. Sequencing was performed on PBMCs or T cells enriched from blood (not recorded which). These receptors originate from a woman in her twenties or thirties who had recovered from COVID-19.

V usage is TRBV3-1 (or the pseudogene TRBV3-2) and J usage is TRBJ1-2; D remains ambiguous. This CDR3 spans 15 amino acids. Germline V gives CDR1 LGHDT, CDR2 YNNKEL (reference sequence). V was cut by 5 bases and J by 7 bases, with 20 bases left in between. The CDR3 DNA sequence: TGTGCCAGCAGCTTAAACCCGGTGCGGGCTTCTGGCTACACCTTC. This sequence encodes CASSLNPVRASGYTF.

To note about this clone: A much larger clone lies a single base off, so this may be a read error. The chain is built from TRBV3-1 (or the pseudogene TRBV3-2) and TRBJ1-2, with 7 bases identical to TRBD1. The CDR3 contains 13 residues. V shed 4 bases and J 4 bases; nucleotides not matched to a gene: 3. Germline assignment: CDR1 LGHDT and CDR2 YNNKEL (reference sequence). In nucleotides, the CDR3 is TGTGCCAGCAGCCCGACAGGGCCCTATGGCTACACCTTC. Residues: CASSPTGPYGYTF.

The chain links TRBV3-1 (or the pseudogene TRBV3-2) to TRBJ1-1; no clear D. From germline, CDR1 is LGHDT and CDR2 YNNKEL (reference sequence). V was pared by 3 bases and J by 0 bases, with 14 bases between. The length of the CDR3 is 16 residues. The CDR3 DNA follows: TGTGCCAGCAGCCAGTTTGGCGGGGTCATGAACACTGAAGCTTTCTTT. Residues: CASSQFGGVMNTEAFF.

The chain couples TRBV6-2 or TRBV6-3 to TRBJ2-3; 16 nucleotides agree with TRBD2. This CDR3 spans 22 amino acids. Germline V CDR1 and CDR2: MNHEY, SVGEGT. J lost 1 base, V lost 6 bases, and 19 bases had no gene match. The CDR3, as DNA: TGTGCCAGCAGCCGTTGGGCCGGGACTAGCGGGGGGGCGCCCGCTGGCACAGATACGCAGTATTTT. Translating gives CASSRWAGTSGGAPAGTDTQYF.

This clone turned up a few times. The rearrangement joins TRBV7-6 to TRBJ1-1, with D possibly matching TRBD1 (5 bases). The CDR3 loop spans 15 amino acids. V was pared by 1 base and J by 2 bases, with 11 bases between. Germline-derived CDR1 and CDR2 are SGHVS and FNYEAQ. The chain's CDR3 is CASSLGQGLNTEAFF. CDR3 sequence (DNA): TGTGCCAGCAGCTTAGGCCAGGGCTTAAACACTGAAGCTTTCTTT.

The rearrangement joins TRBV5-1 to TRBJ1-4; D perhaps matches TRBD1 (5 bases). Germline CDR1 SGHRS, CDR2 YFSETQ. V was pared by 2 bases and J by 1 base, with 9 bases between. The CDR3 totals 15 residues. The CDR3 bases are TGCGCCAGCAGCTTCTGGGGGGAAACTAATGAAAAACTGTTTTTT. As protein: CASSFWGETNEKLFF.

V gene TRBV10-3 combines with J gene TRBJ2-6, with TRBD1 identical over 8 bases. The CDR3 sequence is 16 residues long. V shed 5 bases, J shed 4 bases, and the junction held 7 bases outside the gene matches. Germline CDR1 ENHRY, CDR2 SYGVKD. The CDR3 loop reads CAISPGGAGGANVLTF. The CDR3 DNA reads TGTGCCATCAGTCCAGGGGGCGCGGGAGGGGCCAACGTCCTGACTTTC.

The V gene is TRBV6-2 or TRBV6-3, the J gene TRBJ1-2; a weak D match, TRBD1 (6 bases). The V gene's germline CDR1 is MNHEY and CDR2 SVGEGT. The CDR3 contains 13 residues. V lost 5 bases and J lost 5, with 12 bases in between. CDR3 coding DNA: TGTGCCAGCAGTACGTTTACAGGGTATGGCTACACCTTC. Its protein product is CASSTFTGYGYTF.

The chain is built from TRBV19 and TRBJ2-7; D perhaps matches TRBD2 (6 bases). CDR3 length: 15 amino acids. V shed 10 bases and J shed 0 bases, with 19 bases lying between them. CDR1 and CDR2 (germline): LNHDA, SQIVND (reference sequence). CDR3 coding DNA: TGTGCCACCGAGGCGGGGTATGGGGGCTCCTACGAGCAGTACTTC. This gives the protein CATEAGYGGSYEQYF.

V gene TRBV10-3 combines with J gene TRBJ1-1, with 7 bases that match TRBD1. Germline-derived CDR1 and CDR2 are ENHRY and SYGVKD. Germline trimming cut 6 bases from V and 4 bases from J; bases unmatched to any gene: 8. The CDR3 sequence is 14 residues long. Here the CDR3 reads CAIRAPGTATEAFF. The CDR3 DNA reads TGTGCCATCAGAGCCCCCGGGACAGCCACTGAAGCTTTCTTT.

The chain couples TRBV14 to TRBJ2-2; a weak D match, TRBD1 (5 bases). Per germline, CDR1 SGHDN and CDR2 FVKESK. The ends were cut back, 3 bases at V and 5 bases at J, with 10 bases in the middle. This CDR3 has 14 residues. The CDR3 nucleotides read TGTGCCAGCAGCCAGGACATGATTACCGGGGAGCTGTTTTTT. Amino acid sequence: CASSQDMITGELFF.

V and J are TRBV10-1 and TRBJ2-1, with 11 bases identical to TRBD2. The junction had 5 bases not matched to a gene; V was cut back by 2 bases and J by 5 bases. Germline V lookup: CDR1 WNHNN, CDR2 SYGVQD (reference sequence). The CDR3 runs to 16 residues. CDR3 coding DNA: TGCGCCAGCAGTGAGGGGGGACTAGCGGTGGACAATGAGCAGTTCTTC. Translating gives CASSEGGLAVDNEQFF.

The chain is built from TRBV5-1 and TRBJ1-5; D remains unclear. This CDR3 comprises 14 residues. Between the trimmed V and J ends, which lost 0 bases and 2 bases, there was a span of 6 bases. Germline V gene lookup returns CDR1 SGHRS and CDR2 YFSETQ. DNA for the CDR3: TGCGCCAGCAGCTTGGGCCGAGGCAATCAGCCCCAGCATTTT. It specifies CASSLGRGNQPQHF. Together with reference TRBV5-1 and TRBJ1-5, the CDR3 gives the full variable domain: KAGVTQTPRYLIKTRGQQVTLSCSPISGHRSVSWYQQTPGQGLQFLFEYFSETQRNKGNFPGRFSGRQFSNSRSEMNVSTLELGDSALYLCASSLGRGNQPQHFGDGTRLSIL.

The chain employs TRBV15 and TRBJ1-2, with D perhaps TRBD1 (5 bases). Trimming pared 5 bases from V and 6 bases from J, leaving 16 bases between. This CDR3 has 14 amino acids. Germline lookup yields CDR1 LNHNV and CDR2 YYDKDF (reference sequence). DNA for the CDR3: TGTGCCACCAGCCCGGGGGGTTTGGGGGATGGCTACACCTTC. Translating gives CATSPGGLGDGYTF.